The T cell receptor (beta chain) described here comes from a study of blood T cell repertoires in COVID-19. In the study overall: Samples taken during acute and convalescent COVID-19 were collected in the United States, Italy and Spain.

V lost 5 bases, J lost 6 bases, and 13 bases lay in between. Germline CDR1 is SGHVS and CDR2 is FNYEAQ. The CDR3 has 14 residues. Authors' data handling: Counts of nucleated cells, estimated from reference gene primer amplification, were obtained. Libraries were prepared by immunoSEQ multiplex PCR; TCRdb keeps only in-frame clonotypes and omits some of them. The DNA was the basis for D and trimming; V, J and clone size are from that table. The sample consists of some 250,000 clones, roughly 80% of them appearing once. The rearrangement joins TRBV7-6 to TRBJ2-2; the D is unclear. This receptor was identified in a woman aged 80 or over with acute or convalescent COVID-19. Sequencing was performed on peripheral blood. The CDR3 DNA reads as TGTGCCAGCAGCCCCCGACATTTATCCGGGGAGCTGTTTTTT. It encodes CASSPRHLSGELFF.